This is a list of T cell receptor beta chains from one sample in a study of shared clonotypes between healthy human individuals. Sequencing was performed with immunoSEQ multiplex PCR; in TCRdb, only in-frame clones are kept and a portion is missing. The profile shows some 1,100,000 clones, approximately 80% of them singletons. Sequencing was carried out using memory CD4+ T cells from PBMCs. These receptor sequences come from a man aged 18-30 years in good health. Some clones in this sample may be carry-over from other donors' samples. CDR3s include the opening cysteine and the closing phenylalanine or tryptophan. Size is omitted from some rows. Given values are once, few, many or a class for expanded clones.

len | abundance | v_gene | CDR3aa
13 | . | TRBV6-6 | CASKAGGLDEQYF
14 | . | TRBV2 | CASSEATSTQPQHF
15 | few | TRBV6-6 | CASQAAGQGASGYTF
16 | . | TRBV5-1 | CASSLGLAGVGETQYF
19 | . | TRBV5-8 | CASSLRIGQRTSGHNEQFF
16 | . | TRBV27 | CASTGGRGSVNEKLFF
16 | many | TRBV27 | CASSPQGRMSGNTIYF
16 | once | TRBV10-2 | CASRRLSGSSYNEQFF
14 | once | TRBV5-1 | CASSIGTGGNTQYF
15 | . | TRBV29-1 | CSVDGLGGPRMGYTF
17 | . | TRBV10-3 | CAISYGTSGTGPDTQYF
15 | . | TRBV19 | CASSIVGATNEKLFF
16 | . | TRBV7-9 | CASSYLPTQATGELFF
16 | . | TRBV7-8 | CASSFRAGPTQETQYF
15 | . | TRBV7-2 | CASSPSGTGIHEQYF
16 | . | TRBV7-9 | CASSLDGGARRETQYF
13 | . | TRBV29-1 | CSGTQGASYGYTF
13 | many | TRBV11-3 | CASSLGFSGELFF
12 | . | TRBV6-6 | CASSHRVGEQYF
14 | few | TRBV5-1 | CASRGGRDQETQYF
16 | . | TRBV28 | CASRIYRQGRADTQYF
13 | . | TRBV6-6 | CASSPGQGGKLFF
13 | . | TRBV29-1 | CSAFAGATDTQYF
15 | . | TRBV6-6 | CAGKQGTANTGELFF
15 | . | TRBV4-1 | CASSLVLAAEYEQYF
17 | . | TRBV5-8 | CASSLRTSGRATYEQYF
13 | . | TRBV5-1 | CASSPGENQPQHF